The 5 T cell receptor beta chains given below trace back to one sample, sequenced in a study of STAT5B mutations in CD4+ large granular lymphocyte leukemia. Generated by immunoSEQ multiplex PCR, the TCRdb table keeps only in-frame clones and is missing some. This sample has fewer than 45,000 clones, with 65% to 85% found just once. The sequenced material came from CD4+ T cells from blood buffy coats. Receptors were obtained from a human donor in good health.

This chain links TRBV5-1 with TRBJ1-5; TRBD1 matches at 10 bases. Germline trimming cut 1 base from V and 4 bases from J; bases unmatched to any gene: 2. Looked up from germline, CDR1 is SGHRS and CDR2 is YFSETQ. This CDR3 region has 15 residues. The CDR3 is CASSLSGQGNQPQHF. The CDR3 DNA is TGCGCCAGCAGCTTGTCGGGACAGGGGAATCAGCCCCAGCATTTT.

V gene TRBV7-8 combines with J gene TRBJ2-1, with TRBD2 matching over 8 bases. The CDR3 is 17 amino acids. The V gene end was trimmed by 5 bases and the J gene end by 3 bases; junction bases not matched to a gene: 12. The germline V gene encodes CDR1 SGHVS and CDR2 FQNEAQ. The CDR3 sequence is CASSRMGAGANYNEQFF. CDR3 nucleotide sequence: TGTGCCAGCAGCCGGATGGGAGCGGGAGCAAACTACAATGAGCAGTTCTTC.

This chain uses TRBV6-1 with TRBJ2-4, with a weak D call TRBD1 (6 bases). The germline CDR1 and CDR2 sequences are MNHNS and SASEGT. V shed 2 bases and J shed 2 bases, with 7 bases lying between them. There are 14 residues in the CDR3. The CDR3 sequence: CASSEQGPKNIQYF. The CDR3 bases are TGTGCCAGCAGTGAACAGGGGCCCAAAAACATTCAGTACTTC.

The chain couples TRBV6-5 to TRBJ2-2; 8 bases match TRBD1. This CDR3 region has 16 residues. V was clipped by 1 base and J by 6 bases; unmatched bases: 7. The germline V gene has CDR1 MNHEY and CDR2 SVGAGI. As DNA, the CDR3 is TGTGCCAGCAGTTACTGGGGCAGGGGGCTGGCCGGGGAGCTGTTTTTT. Translating gives CASSYWGRGLAGELFF.

This clone was seen only once. The rearrangement joins TRBV10-1 to TRBJ2-3; 9 nucleotides line up with TRBD1. This CDR3 spans 16 amino acids. Trimming cost V 7 bases and J 2 bases; bases outside gene matches: 10. Germline V gives CDR1 WNHNN, CDR2 SYGVQD (reference sequence). CDR3 in DNA: TGCGCCAGCACCAACCAGGGACAGGGTTTCACAGATACGCAGTATTTT. Encoded protein: CASTNQGQGFTDTQYF.